The 19 T cell receptor beta chains below were found in one sample sequenced in a study of identical twins. One entry per CDR3 protein, called by TCRdb with MiXCR from the 5' RACE reads. Of around 480,000 distinct CDR3 sequences detected, roughly an eighth appear once; the ten largest clones hold approximately 0.9%. The same sample was also studied in work on yellow fever vaccine responses in identical twins.

The specimen sequenced was CD4+ T cells sorted from blood. These receptor sequences come from a woman aged 18-29 years in good health.

This clonotype turned up a few times. V is TRBV14 and J is TRBJ2-3; D gene uncertain. The CDR3 has 15 residues. Germline V gene lookup returns CDR1 SGHDN and CDR2 FVKESK. Trimming pared 1 base from V and 2 bases from J, leaving 10 bases between. CDR3 amino acids: CASSQATPSTDTQYF. The CDR3 DNA is TGTGCCAGCAGCCAAGCTACCCCATCCACAGATACGCAGTATTTT.

This sequence joins TRBV15 and TRBJ2-3, with a tentative D call TRBD2 (5 bases). The CDR3 consists of 17 residues. Germline lookup yields CDR1 LNHNV and CDR2 YYDKDF (reference sequence). V was cut by 4 bases and J by 0 bases, with 17 bases left in between. This chain's CDR3 is CATSKKRLAHSTDTQYF. In DNA, the CDR3 is TGTGCCACCAGCAAAAAACGATTAGCGCATAGCACAGATACGCAGTATTTT.

This clonotype was counted only a few times. The chain links TRBV6-1 to TRBJ1-5, with a tentative D call TRBD1 (5 bases). CDR1 MNHNS and CDR2 SASEGT come from the germline V gene. Trimming took 6 bases from V and 0 from J, leaving 12 bases between them. The CDR3 has 15 residues. CDR3 nucleotide sequence: TGTGCCAGCAGACCTGGGGGGTATAGCAATCAGCCCCAGCATTTT. Translating it yields CASRPGGYSNQPQHF.

This clonotype was recorded many times. V usage is TRBV12-3 or TRBV12-4 and J usage is TRBJ2-2; D is unresolved. Trimming removed 3 bases from V and 8 bases from J, with 13 bases in between. The CDR3 covers 14 residues. CDR3 sequence: CASSFPNLGGELFF. CDR3 coding DNA: TGTGCCAGCAGTTTCCCGAATTTGGGGGGGGAGCTGTTTTTT.

For the CDR3, the DNA is TGTGCCAGCAGCCATCTTGTCACTACATCCGGGGAGCAGTACTTC. Its protein is CASSHLVTTSGEQYF. The V gene is TRBV3-1, the J gene TRBJ2-7; D remains unclear. V was trimmed by 3 bases and J by 7 bases, leaving 19 bases between them. Germline V lookup: CDR1 LGHDT, CDR2 YNNKEL (reference sequence). The CDR3 covers 15 residues.

This clonotype appeared a few times. This rearrangement joins TRBV7-3 to TRBJ2-5, with D unclear. CDR3 size: 13 residues. Trimming stripped 2 bases from V and 2 bases from J, with 6 bases between. Germline CDR1 and CDR2: SGHTA and FQGTGA. The CDR3 loop is CASSLSQQETQYF. For the CDR3, the DNA is TGTGCCAGCAGCTTATCCCAGCAAGAGACCCAGTACTTC.

This chain links TRBV5-1 with TRBJ2-1; 8 nucleotides line up with TRBD1. CDR1 SGHRS and CDR2 YFSETQ come from the germline V gene. V shed 0 bases and J 9 bases; nucleotides not matched to a gene: 8. The CDR3 is made up of 15 amino acids. This CDR3 reads CASSLAQGAVFEQFF. DNA of the CDR3: TGCGCCAGCAGCTTGGCCCAGGGGGCGGTTTTTGAGCAGTTCTTC.

This clonotype showed up just a few times. J is TRBJ2-7 and V is TRBV20-1, with D perhaps matching TRBD1 (5 bases). This CDR3 contains 14 residues. Per germline, CDR1 DFQATT and CDR2 SNEGSKA (reference sequence). The V end was cut by 3 bases, the J end by 1 base, with 13 bases between. The CDR3 reads CSASRGSWSYEQYF. CDR3 nucleotide sequence: TGCAGTGCTAGTAGGGGAAGTTGGTCCTACGAGCAGTACTTC.

This clonotype was seen a handful of times. This chain links TRBV7-2 with TRBJ2-5, with 10 nucleotides matching TRBD2. V lost 3 bases to trimming and J lost 5 bases; unmatched junction nucleotides: 6. CDR1 and CDR2 from the germline V gene are SGHTA and FQGNSA. The CDR3 extends over 15 amino acids. CDR3 DNA: TGTGCCAGCAGCTTGTCTAGCGGGAGAGGGGAGACCCAGTACTTC. This codes for CASSLSSGRGETQYF.

V is TRBV3-1 and J is TRBJ2-7; D possibly corresponds to TRBD1 (5 bases). Trimming removed 0 bases from V and 1 base from J, with 10 bases in between. There are 15 residues in the CDR3. Looked up from germline, CDR1 is LGHDT and CDR2 is YNNKEL (reference sequence). The CDR3 nucleotides are TGTGCCAGCAGCCAAGAGTTGACAGCGTCCTACGAGCAGTACTTC. Translation: CASSQELTASYEQYF.

This clonotype was counted many times. The chain has TRBV12-3 or TRBV12-4 and TRBJ2-1; TRBD2 matches 9 bases. Trimming cost V 5 bases and J 7 bases; bases outside gene matches: 9. The CDR3 length is 15 residues. DNA for the CDR3: TGTGCCAGCAGTCCCCTCGGACTAGCGCCGAATGAGCAGTTCTTC. It codes for CASSPLGLAPNEQFF.

The rearrangement links TRBV18 to TRBJ2-3; D not certain. Germline assignment: CDR1 KGHSH and CDR2 LQKENI. V was pared by 2 bases and J by 0 bases, with 6 bases between. This CDR3 comprises 14 residues. The CDR3 sequence is CASSPLSSTDTQYF. Written as DNA, the CDR3 is TGTGCCAGCTCACCATTGTCTAGCACAGATACGCAGTATTTT.

In its sample, this clonotype was seen a few times. The J gene is TRBJ2-3, the V gene TRBV25-1; TRBD2 agrees at 13 bases. CDR3 length: 17 amino acids. V gave up 2 bases and J gave up 6 bases; unmatched junction bases: 8. In germline, CDR1 is MGHDK, CDR2 SYGVNS. The CDR3 region has the DNA TGTGCCAGCAGTGAAAGACCGGGACTAGCGGGGAGTGATACGCAGTATTTT. This encodes CASSERPGLAGSDTQYF.

This chain links TRBV2 with TRBJ1-2; the D is unclear. The CDR3 consists of 13 residues. The germline V gene encodes CDR1 SNHLY and CDR2 FYNNEI. V gave up 4 bases and J gave up 0 bases, with 6 bases separating them. CDR3 bases: TGTGCCAGCAGTGCTCAGACTAACTATGGCTACACCTTC. This sequence encodes CASSAQTNYGYTF. Full variable domain (remainder filled in from reference TRBV2 and TRBJ1-2): EPEVTQTPSHQVTQMGQEVILRCVPISNHLYFYWYRQILGQKVEFLVSFYNNEISEKSEIFDDQFSVERPDGSNFTLKIRSTKLEDSAMYFCASSAQTNYGYTFGSGTRLTVV.

V and J are TRBV19 and TRBJ2-5; D is ambiguous. The CDR3 covers 14 residues. V lost 5 bases, J lost 5 bases, and 15 bases lay in between. Germline loops: CDR1 LNHDA, CDR2 SQIVND (reference sequence). CDR3 bases: TGTGCCAGTAGTCAGGACCTCAACGGGGAGACCCAGTACTTC. Translating it yields CASSQDLNGETQYF.

In its sample, this clonotype was seen a few times. This chain links TRBV5-1 with TRBJ2-7; TRBD1 is a possible D gene (6 bases). The CDR3 spans 14 residues. Germline values: CDR1 SGHRS, CDR2 YFSETQ. Trimming shortened V by 0 bases and J by 6 bases, and 13 bases separated the two germline ends. CDR3 in amino acids: CASSLDPGQIEQYF. Written as DNA, the CDR3 is TGCGCCAGCAGCTTGGACCCGGGACAAATCGAGCAGTACTTC.

In this sample, this clonotype turned up once. The chain carries TRBV3-1 and TRBJ2-3; D gene unclear. The CDR3 covers 15 residues. CDR1 and CDR2 (germline): LGHDT, YNNKEL (reference sequence). The V end lost 10 bases, the J end lost 2 bases, and 19 bases lay between the germline ends. Here the CDR3 DNA reads TGTGCCACCTCCACCCAGGCCGCCCTCACAGATACGCAGTATTTT. Its translation is CATSTQAALTDTQYF.

This clonotype was counted ten times or more. CDR3 bases: TGTGCCAGCGTGGGAACTAGCCCAGCGGGGCAGTTCTTC. Translating it yields CASVGTSPAGQFF. The V gene is TRBV6-6, the J gene TRBJ2-1, with D perhaps TRBD2 (6 bases). CDR3 length: 13 amino acids. Trimming took 8 bases from V and 12 from J, leaving 20 bases between them. Germline CDR1 is MNHNY and CDR2 is SVGAGI (reference sequence).

This clonotype was seen more than once but under ten times. The gene calls are TRBV3-1 and TRBJ2-7; the D gene is possibly TRBD2 (6 bases). V lost 5 bases and J lost 0, with 14 bases in between. Germline CDR1 reads LGHDT; CDR2 reads YNNKEL (reference sequence). CDR3 length: 15 amino acids. CDR3 in amino acids: CASSSYGGSSYEQYF. The CDR3 DNA reads as TGTGCCAGCAGCTCGTACGGGGGTAGCTCCTACGAGCAGTACTTC.